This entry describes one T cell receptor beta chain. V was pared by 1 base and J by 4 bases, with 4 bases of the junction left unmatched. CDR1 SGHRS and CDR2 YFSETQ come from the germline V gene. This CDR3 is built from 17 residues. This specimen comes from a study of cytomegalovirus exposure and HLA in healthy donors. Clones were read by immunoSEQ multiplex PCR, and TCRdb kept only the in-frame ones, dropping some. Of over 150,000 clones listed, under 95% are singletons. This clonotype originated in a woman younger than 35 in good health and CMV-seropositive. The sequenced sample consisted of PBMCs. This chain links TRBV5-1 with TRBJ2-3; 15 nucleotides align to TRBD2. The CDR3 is CASSLWGLAGGSDTQYF. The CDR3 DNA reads TGCGCCAGCAGCTTGTGGGGACTAGCGGGGGGCTCAGATACGCAGTATTTT.